A selection of T cell receptor beta chains follows, all from one sample in a study of T-cell reconstitution after alpha-beta-depleted transplantation in children. From the PCR reads, TCRdb called clonotypes with MiXCR, one entry per CDR3 protein. The table records some 260,000 distinct CDR3 sequences, roughly 25% of them present only once. Sequencing was performed on PBMCs, mostly from graft donor cells, taken 360 days after TCRalphabeta/CD19-depleted stem cell transplant. These receptors originate from a female patient under 10 years old who had a stem cell transplant for congenital amegakaryocytic thrombocytopenia, so the T cells may come from the graft donor. Both conserved end residues are part of each CDR3. The D gene is left open where the match is weak. Where a row states a size, it is once, few, many or the class of an expanded clone; other rows omit it.

v_gene: TRBV6-5
d_gene: -
abundance: few
j_gene: TRBJ2-3
CDR3nt: TGTGCCAGCAGTTACTCAAGGGACACAGATACGCAGTATTTT
CDR3aa: CASSYSRDTDTQYF

v_gene: TRBV7-2
d_gene: TRBD2
abundance: -
j_gene: TRBJ2-7
CDR3nt: TGTGCCAGCAGCTTAGTAGCGGGAGTTTTCTCCTACGAGCAGTACTTC
CDR3aa: CASSLVAGVFSYEQYF

v_gene: TRBV18
d_gene: -
abundance: -
j_gene: TRBJ1-1
CDR3nt: TGTGCCAGCTCACCGCAAGTAGGGGAGGGTAGGACTTTCTTT
CDR3aa: CASSPQVGEGRTFF

v_gene: TRBV2
d_gene: -
abundance: -
j_gene: TRBJ2-1
CDR3nt: TGTGCCAGCAGTGACATAGACAGCTATTACAATGAGCAGTTCTTC
CDR3aa: CASSDIDSYYNEQFF

v_gene: TRBV5-1
d_gene: -
abundance: many
j_gene: TRBJ2-3
CDR3nt: TGCGCCAGCAGCTCACAGCTCACAGATACGCAGTATTTT
CDR3aa: CASSSQLTDTQYF

v_gene: TRBV6-6
d_gene: -
abundance: few
j_gene: TRBJ2-1
CDR3nt: TGTGCCAGCAGTTCCCTCGTATCCAATGAGCAGTTCTTC
CDR3aa: CASSSLVSNEQFF

v_gene: TRBV24-1
d_gene: -
abundance: few
j_gene: TRBJ1-2
CDR3nt: TGTGCCACCACTTGGCAAAGAGGGGTTCCTAGCTATGGCTACACCTTC
CDR3aa: CATTWQRGVPSYGYTF

v_gene: TRBV12-3/TRBV12-4
d_gene: -
abundance: many
j_gene: TRBJ1-1
CDR3nt: TGTGCCAGCAGTTTACGACACAGCAAAACTGAAGCTTTCTTT
CDR3aa: CASSLRHSKTEAFF

v_gene: TRBV9
d_gene: TRBD1
abundance: many
j_gene: TRBJ2-2
CDR3nt: TGTGCCAGCAGCGTCGGACAGGGAAACACCGGGGAGCTGTTTTTT
CDR3aa: CASSVGQGNTGELFF

v_gene: TRBV10-2
d_gene: -
abundance: -
j_gene: TRBJ2-3
CDR3nt: TGCGCCAGCAGTGAGTTGGATGTGGGAAGGGGGACAGATACGCAGTATTTT
CDR3aa: CASSELDVGRGTDTQYF

v_gene: TRBV28
d_gene: TRBD1
abundance: few
j_gene: TRBJ1-2
CDR3nt: TGTGCCAGCAGTTCCGGGACAGGGAACTATGGCTACACCTTC
CDR3aa: CASSSGTGNYGYTF

v_gene: TRBV3-1
d_gene: TRBD2
abundance: -
j_gene: TRBJ2-3
CDR3nt: TGTGCCAGCAGCCAAGATGAGGGACTAGGCGGAGATACGCAGTATTTT
CDR3aa: CASSQDEGLGGDTQYF

v_gene: TRBV5-1
d_gene: -
abundance: many
j_gene: TRBJ2-7
CDR3nt: TGCGCCAGCAGCTTGAGAGCCAAGGGCAGCCTCACCTACGAGCAGTACTTC
CDR3aa: CASSLRAKGSLTYEQYF

v_gene: TRBV2
d_gene: TRBD2
abundance: -
j_gene: TRBJ2-1
CDR3nt: TGTGCCAGCAGAGTCCCGGGACTAGCGGGGCCCGTTAGCTCCTACAATGAGCAGTTCTTC
CDR3aa: CASRVPGLAGPVSSYNEQFF

v_gene: TRBV29-1
d_gene: -
abundance: -
j_gene: TRBJ2-2
CDR3nt: -
CDR3aa: CSVLPGTPGSCFF

v_gene: TRBV20-1
d_gene: -
abundance: -
j_gene: TRBJ2-2
CDR3nt: TGCAGTGCTAGTTACTTGGGGTCCGGGGAGCTGTTTTTT
CDR3aa: CSASYLGSGELFF

v_gene: TRBV15
d_gene: -
abundance: few
j_gene: TRBJ1-6
CDR3nt: TGTGCCACCAGCAGAGTCCGTGGACCTATTTATAATTCACCCCTCCACTTT
CDR3aa: CATSRVRGPIYNSPLHF

v_gene: TRBV3-1
d_gene: -
abundance: -
j_gene: TRBJ1-2
CDR3nt: TGTGCCAGCACCCTTACCCGGACAGACAACTATGGCTACACCTTC
CDR3aa: CASTLTRTDNYGYTF

v_gene: TRBV10-3
d_gene: TRBD1
abundance: many
j_gene: TRBJ1-5
CDR3nt: TGTGCCAGCGCCCCCGGGACAGTTAATCAGCCCCAGCATTTT
CDR3aa: CASAPGTVNQPQHF

v_gene: TRBV2
d_gene: TRBD2
abundance: -
j_gene: TRBJ2-3
CDR3nt: TGTGCCAGCAGACCCGGACTAGCGGGCACAGATACGCAGTATTTT
CDR3aa: CASRPGLAGTDTQYF

v_gene: TRBV5-1
d_gene: TRBD1
abundance: -
j_gene: TRBJ2-3
CDR3nt: TGCGCCAGCAGTGGACAGGGAACAGATACGCAGTATTTT
CDR3aa: CASSGQGTDTQYF

v_gene: TRBV12-3/TRBV12-4
d_gene: TRBD1
abundance: -
j_gene: TRBJ2-7
CDR3nt: TGTGCCAGCAGTTCAAACAGGGGACGATCCTACGAGCAGTACTTC
CDR3aa: CASSSNRGRSYEQYF

v_gene: TRBV12-3/TRBV12-4
d_gene: -
abundance: few
j_gene: TRBJ2-3
CDR3nt: TGTGCCAGCAGTTTAGTGGCAGGGCGCGCAGATACGCAGTATTTT
CDR3aa: CASSLVAGRADTQYF

v_gene: TRBV6-2/TRBV6-3
d_gene: TRBD2
abundance: -
j_gene: TRBJ2-1
CDR3nt: TGTGCCAGCAGGAGACTAGCGGGAGTACTTTACTACAATGAGCAGTTCTTC
CDR3aa: CASRRLAGVLYYNEQFF

v_gene: TRBV7-9
d_gene: -
abundance: few
j_gene: TRBJ2-2
CDR3nt: TGTGCCAGCAGACCAGGGGATAGGGCGTTGAACACCGGGGAGCTGTTTTTT
CDR3aa: CASRPGDRALNTGELFF

v_gene: TRBV20-1
d_gene: -
abundance: few
j_gene: TRBJ1-1
CDR3nt: TGCAGTGCTCTAGACCCCTACACTGAAGCTTTCTTT
CDR3aa: CSALDPYTEAFF

v_gene: TRBV12-3/TRBV12-4
d_gene: -
abundance: -
j_gene: TRBJ2-7
CDR3nt: TGTGCCAGCAGAGATAGCGGGACAGGTTACGAGCAGTACTTC
CDR3aa: CASRDSGTGYEQYF

v_gene: TRBV5-5
d_gene: TRBD1
abundance: -
j_gene: TRBJ2-7
CDR3nt: TGTGCCAGCAGCTTAGGTTTAGGGACAGGGTTTGCCTACGAGCAGTACTTC
CDR3aa: CASSLGLGTGFAYEQYF

v_gene: TRBV5-1
d_gene: -
abundance: few
j_gene: TRBJ2-5
CDR3nt: TGCGCCAGCGGCCTGGGTGGTATCCAAGAGACCCAGTACTTC
CDR3aa: CASGLGGIQETQYF

v_gene: TRBV15
d_gene: -
abundance: few
j_gene: TRBJ2-1
CDR3nt: TGTGCCACCAGCACAGGCGGAGGTCATGAGCAGTTCTTC
CDR3aa: CATSTGGGHEQFF

v_gene: TRBV4-3
d_gene: -
abundance: -
j_gene: TRBJ1-6
CDR3nt: TGCGCCAGCAGCCAAGATGCCTGGGCTTTGAATTCACCCCTCCACTTT
CDR3aa: CASSQDAWALNSPLHF

v_gene: TRBV6-2/TRBV6-3
d_gene: TRBD2
abundance: -
j_gene: TRBJ2-3
CDR3nt: TGTGCCAGCAGTCAAGGACTAGCGGCCGGTACAGATACGCAGTATTTT
CDR3aa: CASSQGLAAGTDTQYF

v_gene: TRBV28
d_gene: TRBD2
abundance: -
j_gene: TRBJ2-5
CDR3nt: TGTGCCAGCACACGGACTAGCGGGAGATTGGAGACCCAGTACTTC
CDR3aa: CASTRTSGRLETQYF

v_gene: TRBV12-3/TRBV12-4
d_gene: -
abundance: -
j_gene: TRBJ2-7
CDR3nt: TGTGCCAGCAGCCCCACATGGACGGCTCCGGTGCAGTACTTC
CDR3aa: CASSPTWTAPVQYF

v_gene: TRBV4-2
d_gene: -
abundance: many
j_gene: TRBJ1-1
CDR3nt: TGTGCCAGCAGCCAGACCTCAGGTTTACCTGAAGCTTTCTTT
CDR3aa: CASSQTSGLPEAFF

v_gene: TRBV6-1
d_gene: TRBD2
abundance: -
j_gene: TRBJ2-7
CDR3nt: TGTGCCAGCAGTCCACAGGGGGTTCGTCTAGCGGGAGTATCTTACGAGCAGTACTTC
CDR3aa: CASSPQGVRLAGVSYEQYF

v_gene: TRBV4-1
d_gene: TRBD2
abundance: few
j_gene: TRBJ2-1
CDR3nt: TGCGCCAGCAGCCAACGTCAAAGGGGACTAGCGGGAGTTCTCGGCTACAATGAGCAGTTCTTC
CDR3aa: CASSQRQRGLAGVLGYNEQFF

v_gene: TRBV28
d_gene: -
abundance: few
j_gene: TRBJ1-5
CDR3nt: TGTGCCAGCTTCCGGGGGAACAATCAGCCCCAGCATTTT
CDR3aa: CASFRGNNQPQHF

v_gene: TRBV20-1
d_gene: TRBD2
abundance: -
j_gene: TRBJ2-3
CDR3nt: TGCAGTGCTGACCGTAGCGGGAACACAGATACGCAGTATTTT
CDR3aa: CSADRSGNTDTQYF

v_gene: TRBV12-3/TRBV12-4
d_gene: TRBD1
abundance: -
j_gene: TRBJ1-1
CDR3nt: TGTGCCAGCCTCAGGGGGCCCACTGAAGCTTTCTTT
CDR3aa: CASLRGPTEAFF

v_gene: TRBV12-3/TRBV12-4
d_gene: -
abundance: -
j_gene: TRBJ1-4
CDR3nt: TGTGCCAGCAGTCGACCGACCGATGAAAAACTGTTTTTT
CDR3aa: CASSRPTDEKLFF

v_gene: TRBV13
d_gene: TRBD1
abundance: -
j_gene: TRBJ1-6
CDR3nt: TGTGCCAGCAGTATTGACAGGGCCAATTCACCCCTCCACTTT
CDR3aa: CASSIDRANSPLHF

v_gene: TRBV10-3
d_gene: -
abundance: -
j_gene: TRBJ1-1
CDR3nt: TGTGCCATCAGCTTCGGACAGAAGAACACTGAAGCTTTCTTT
CDR3aa: CAISFGQKNTEAFF

v_gene: TRBV10-3
d_gene: -
abundance: many
j_gene: TRBJ2-3
CDR3nt: TGTGCCATCAGTCCTAGCGCGGGCACAGATACGCAGTATTTT
CDR3aa: CAISPSAGTDTQYF

v_gene: TRBV5-1
d_gene: -
abundance: few
j_gene: TRBJ2-1
CDR3nt: TGCGCCAGCAGCTTTCATGTTTATCCGGAGCCCCTTAAGATACAGTTCTTC
CDR3aa: CASSFHVYPEPLKIQFF

v_gene: TRBV12-3/TRBV12-4
d_gene: -
abundance: few
j_gene: TRBJ1-1
CDR3nt: TGTGCCAGCAGTTTACCCCAGGGTTTGGGGGAAGCTTTCTTT
CDR3aa: CASSLPQGLGEAFF

v_gene: TRBV28
d_gene: TRBD2
abundance: few
j_gene: TRBJ2-3
CDR3nt: TGTGCCAGCAGCCGATCCGGGACTAGGGTGGATACGCAGTATTTT
CDR3aa: CASSRSGTRVDTQYF

v_gene: TRBV18
d_gene: -
abundance: -
j_gene: TRBJ2-7
CDR3nt: TGTGCCAGCTCACTACTAGGGTTGGACGAGCAGTACTTC
CDR3aa: CASSLLGLDEQYF

v_gene: TRBV12-3/TRBV12-4
d_gene: TRBD1
abundance: -
j_gene: TRBJ2-3
CDR3nt: TGTGCCAGCAGTCCAGACAGGGGGCGCGTGACAGATACGCAGTATTTT
CDR3aa: CASSPDRGRVTDTQYF

v_gene: TRBV20-1
d_gene: TRBD2
abundance: few
j_gene: TRBJ2-3
CDR3nt: TGCAGTGCTAGAGATGGTAGCGGGAGGGCAGATACGCAGTATTTT
CDR3aa: CSARDGSGRADTQYF